This TCR beta chain was sequenced in a study of T cells in Graves' hyperthyroidism and ophthalmopathy. This clonotype has a count of ten or more. There were TCR beta CDR3 regions amplified from RNA transcripts. The primer set for the first-round RT-PCR of the TCR CDR3 was HTBI. One entry per CDR3 protein, called by TCRdb with MiXCR from the multiplex PCR reads. The sample contains 550,000 to 700,000 distinct CDR3 sequences, roughly 46% of which appear only once. Thyroid ultrasound and orbital computed tomography, with clinical symptoms and serum thyroxine and TRAb, informed diagnoses. V lost 8 bases, J lost 4 bases, and 17 bases lay in between. The CDR3 length is 14 residues. Germline V gene data show CDR1 as MNHNS and CDR2 as SASEGT.

The receptor was derived from an adult woman with Graves' disease, either hyperthyroidism or ophthalmopathy (not recorded which). The chain employs TRBV6-1 and TRBJ1-1; D call uncertain. Specimen: peripheral blood or thyroid tissue (not recorded which). CDR3 coding DNA: TGTGCCAGCCCTAACCCATGGGAGGTCACTGAAGCTTTCTTT. Protein sequence: CASPNPWEVTEAFF.